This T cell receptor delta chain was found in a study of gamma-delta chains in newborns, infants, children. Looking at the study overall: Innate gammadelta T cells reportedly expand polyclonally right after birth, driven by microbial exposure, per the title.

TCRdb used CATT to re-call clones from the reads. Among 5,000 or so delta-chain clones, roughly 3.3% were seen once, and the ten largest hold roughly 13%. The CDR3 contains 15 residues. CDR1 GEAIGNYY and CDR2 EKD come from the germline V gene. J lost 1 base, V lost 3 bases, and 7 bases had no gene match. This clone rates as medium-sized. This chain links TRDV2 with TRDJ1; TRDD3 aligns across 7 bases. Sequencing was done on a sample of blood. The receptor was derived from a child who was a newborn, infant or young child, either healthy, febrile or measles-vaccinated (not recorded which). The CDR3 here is CACDELLGSTDKLIF. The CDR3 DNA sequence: TGTGCCTGTGACGAACTACTGGGGTCCACCGATAAACTCATCTTT.